The sequence of this T cell receptor (beta chain) was determined in a study of blood T cell repertoires in COVID-19. Study summary: The United States, Italy and Spain supplied acute and convalescent COVID-19 samples. PBMCs, B-cell-depleted T cells, or T cells were the source of the cDNA or gDNA that made up the material.

In Seattle, patients joined the study during active infection and were tracked longitudinally. V gave up 0 bases and J gave up 1 base, with 15 bases separating them. This CDR3 has 17 residues. Germline assignment: CDR1 SGHNT and CDR2 YENEEA. In the original analysis: Reference gene primer amplification in the assay estimated nucleated cell counts. Method: immunoSEQ multiplex PCR; TCRdb's copy keeps in-frame clones and lacks some. That table supplies the V and J calls and clone size; D and trimming were determined from the DNA. This table holds tens of thousands of clones, about nine tenths found once.

The TCR originated in a man aged 60 to 75 with COVID-19, enrolled during active disease. The genes are TRBV11-3 and TRBJ2-5; TRBD2 is a possible D gene (7 bases). The specimen was peripheral blood. The CDR3 sequence: CASSLDRPRGAQETQYF. CDR3 sequence (DNA): TGTGCCAGCAGCTTAGATAGGCCCCGGGGGGCCCAAGAGACCCAGTACTTC.